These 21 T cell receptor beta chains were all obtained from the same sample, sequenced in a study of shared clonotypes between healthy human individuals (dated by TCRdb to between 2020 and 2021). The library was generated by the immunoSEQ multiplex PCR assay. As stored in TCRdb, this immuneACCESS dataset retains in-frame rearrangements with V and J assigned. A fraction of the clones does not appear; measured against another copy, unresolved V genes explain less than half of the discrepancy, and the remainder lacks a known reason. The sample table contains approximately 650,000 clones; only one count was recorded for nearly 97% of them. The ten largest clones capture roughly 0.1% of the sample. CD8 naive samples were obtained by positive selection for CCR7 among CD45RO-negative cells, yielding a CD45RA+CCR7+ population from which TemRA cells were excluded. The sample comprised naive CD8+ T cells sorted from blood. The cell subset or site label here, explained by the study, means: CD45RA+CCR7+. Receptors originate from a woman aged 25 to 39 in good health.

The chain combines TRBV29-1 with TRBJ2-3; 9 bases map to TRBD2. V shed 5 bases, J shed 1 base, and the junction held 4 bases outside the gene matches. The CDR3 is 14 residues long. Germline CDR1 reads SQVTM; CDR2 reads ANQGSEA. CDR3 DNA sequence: TGCAGCGTTTTTAGCGGGAGAGGCACAGATACGCAGTATTTT. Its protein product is CSVFSGRGTDTQYF.

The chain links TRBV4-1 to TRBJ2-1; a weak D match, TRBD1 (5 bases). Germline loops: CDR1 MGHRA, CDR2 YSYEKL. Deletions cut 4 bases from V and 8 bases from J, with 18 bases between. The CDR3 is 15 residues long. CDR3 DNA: TGCGCCAGCAGCCTCCGACCAGGGTGGTTTGATGAGCAGTTCTTC. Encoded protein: CASSLRPGWFDEQFF.

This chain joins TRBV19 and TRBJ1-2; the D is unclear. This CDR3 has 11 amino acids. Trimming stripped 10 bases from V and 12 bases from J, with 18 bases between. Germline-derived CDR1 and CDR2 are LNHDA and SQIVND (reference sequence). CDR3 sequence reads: CATSPLGRHTF. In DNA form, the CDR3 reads TGTGCCACTTCCCCACTGGGCCGACACACCTTC.

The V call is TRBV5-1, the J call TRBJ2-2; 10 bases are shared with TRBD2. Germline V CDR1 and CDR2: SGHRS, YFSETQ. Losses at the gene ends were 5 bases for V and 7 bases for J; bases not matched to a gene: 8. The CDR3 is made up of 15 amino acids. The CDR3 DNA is TGCGCCAGCAGTTTCCTAGCGGGAGAGGGCGGGGAGCTGTTTTTT. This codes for CASSFLAGEGGELFF. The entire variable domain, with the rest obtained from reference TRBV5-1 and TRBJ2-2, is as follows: KAGVTQTPRYLIKTRGQQVTLSCSPISGHRSVSWYQQTPGQGLQFLFEYFSETQRNKGNFPGRFSGRQFSNSRSEMNVSTLELGDSALYLCASSFLAGEGGELFFGEGSRLTVL.

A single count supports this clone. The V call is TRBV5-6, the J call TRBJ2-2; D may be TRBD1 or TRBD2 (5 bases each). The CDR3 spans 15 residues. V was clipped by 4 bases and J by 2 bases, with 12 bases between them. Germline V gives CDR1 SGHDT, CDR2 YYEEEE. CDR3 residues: CASSGPGPNTGELFF. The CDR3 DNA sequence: TGTGCCAGCAGCGGACCGGGACCCAACACCGGGGAGCTGTTTTTT.

In nucleotides, the CDR3 is TGTGCCAGCAGCATAGGAGCCGAAGCTTTCTTT. It specifies CASSIGAEAFF. The rearrangement links TRBV28 to TRBJ1-1; unclear D gene. There are 11 residues in the CDR3. The V gene's germline CDR1 is MDHEN and CDR2 SYDVKM. V lost 6 bases to trimming and J lost 8 bases, with 10 bases between them.

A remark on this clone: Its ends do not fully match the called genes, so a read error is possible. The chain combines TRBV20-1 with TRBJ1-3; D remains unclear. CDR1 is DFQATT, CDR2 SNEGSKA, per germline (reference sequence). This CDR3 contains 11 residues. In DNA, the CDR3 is TGCAGTGCCAGAGATGGAAACACCATATATTTT. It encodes CSARDGNTIYF.

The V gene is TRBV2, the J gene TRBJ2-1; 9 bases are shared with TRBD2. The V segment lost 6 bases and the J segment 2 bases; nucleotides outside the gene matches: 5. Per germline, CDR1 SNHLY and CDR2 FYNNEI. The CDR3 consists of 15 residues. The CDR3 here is CASSVAGETYNEQFF. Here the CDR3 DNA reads TGTGCCAGCAGCGTAGCGGGAGAAACCTACAATGAGCAGTTCTTC.

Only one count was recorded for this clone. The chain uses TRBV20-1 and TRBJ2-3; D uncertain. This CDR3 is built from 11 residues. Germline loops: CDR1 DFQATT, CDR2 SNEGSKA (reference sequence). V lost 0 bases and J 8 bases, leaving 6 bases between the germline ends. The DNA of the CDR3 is TGCAGTGCTAGAGATGGCCCTACGCAGTATTTT. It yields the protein CSARDGPTQYF.

In DNA, the CDR3 is TGCGCCAGCAGCTTGGCCACGTCAGCGGGAACAGATACGCAGTATTTT. It is translated as CASSLATSAGTDTQYF. V is TRBV5-1 and J is TRBJ2-3; 7 positions match TRBD2. The germline V gene has CDR1 SGHRS and CDR2 YFSETQ. V lost 0 bases to trimming and J lost 3 bases; unmatched junction nucleotides: 7. The CDR3 is 16 amino acids.

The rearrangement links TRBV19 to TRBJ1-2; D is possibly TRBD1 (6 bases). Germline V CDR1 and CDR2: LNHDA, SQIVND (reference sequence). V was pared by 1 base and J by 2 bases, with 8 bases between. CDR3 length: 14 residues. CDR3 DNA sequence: TGTGCCAGTAGTATAGGCGGGACAAACTATGGCTACACCTTC. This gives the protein CASSIGGTNYGYTF.

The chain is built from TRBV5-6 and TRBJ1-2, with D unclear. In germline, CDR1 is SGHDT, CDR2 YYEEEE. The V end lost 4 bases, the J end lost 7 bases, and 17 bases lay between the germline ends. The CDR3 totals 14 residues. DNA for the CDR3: TGTGCCAGCAGCATAGACGTAAATAGTGTTGGCTACACCTTC. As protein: CASSIDVNSVGYTF.

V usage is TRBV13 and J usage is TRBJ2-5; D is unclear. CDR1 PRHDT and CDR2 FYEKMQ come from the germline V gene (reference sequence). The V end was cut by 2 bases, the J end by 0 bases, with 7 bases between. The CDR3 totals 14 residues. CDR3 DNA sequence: TGTGCCAGCAGCTTATCGACTCACCAAGAGACCCAGTACTTC. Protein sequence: CASSLSTHQETQYF.

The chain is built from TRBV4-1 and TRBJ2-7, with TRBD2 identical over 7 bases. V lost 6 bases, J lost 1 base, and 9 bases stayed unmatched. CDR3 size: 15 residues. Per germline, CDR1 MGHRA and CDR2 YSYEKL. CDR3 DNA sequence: TGCGCCAGCAGTCCTTTTGCGGGAGTTTCCTACGAGCAGTACTTC. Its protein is CASSPFAGVSYEQYF.

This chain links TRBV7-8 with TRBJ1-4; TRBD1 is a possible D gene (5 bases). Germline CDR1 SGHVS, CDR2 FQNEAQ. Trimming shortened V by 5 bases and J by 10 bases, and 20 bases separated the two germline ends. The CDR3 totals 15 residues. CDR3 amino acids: CASSPPGRPVGKLFF. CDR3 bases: TGTGCCAGCAGCCCACCGGGACGGCCCGTGGGAAAACTGTTTTTT.

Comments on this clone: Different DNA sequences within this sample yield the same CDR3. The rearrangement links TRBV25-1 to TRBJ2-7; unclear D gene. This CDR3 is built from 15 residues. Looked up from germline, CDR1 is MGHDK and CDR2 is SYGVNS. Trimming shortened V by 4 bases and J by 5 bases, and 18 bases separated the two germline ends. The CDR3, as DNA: TGTGCCAGCAGTGGCCCGGCTAGTGGGAATGACGAGCAGTACTTC. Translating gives CASSGPASGNDEQYF.

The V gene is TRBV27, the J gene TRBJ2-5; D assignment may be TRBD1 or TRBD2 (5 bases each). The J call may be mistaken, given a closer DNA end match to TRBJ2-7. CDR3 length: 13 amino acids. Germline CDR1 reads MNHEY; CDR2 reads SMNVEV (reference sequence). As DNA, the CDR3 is TGTGCCAGCAGCGATCTGGGGGTAGGCGAGCAGTACTTC. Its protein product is CASSDLGVGEQYF.

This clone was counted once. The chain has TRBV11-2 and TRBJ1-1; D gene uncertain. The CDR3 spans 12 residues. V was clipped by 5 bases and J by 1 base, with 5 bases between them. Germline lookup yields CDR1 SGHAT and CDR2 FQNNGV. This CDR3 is CASSRGNTEAFF. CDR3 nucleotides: TGTGCCAGCAGCCGGGGGAACACTGAAGCTTTCTTT.

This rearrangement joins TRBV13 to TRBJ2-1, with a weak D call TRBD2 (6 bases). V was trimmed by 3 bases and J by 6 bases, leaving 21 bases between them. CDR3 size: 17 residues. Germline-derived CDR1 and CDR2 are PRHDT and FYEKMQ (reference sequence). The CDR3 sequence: CASSFSLALRRGNEQFF. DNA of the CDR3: TGTGCCAGCAGCTTCTCACTCGCCTTGCGGAGGGGCAATGAGCAGTTCTTC.

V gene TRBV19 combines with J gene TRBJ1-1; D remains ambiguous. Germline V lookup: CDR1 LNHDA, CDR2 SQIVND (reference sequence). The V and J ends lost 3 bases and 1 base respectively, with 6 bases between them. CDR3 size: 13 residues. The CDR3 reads CASSMEGNTEAFF. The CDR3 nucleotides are TGTGCCAGTAGTATGGAGGGGAACACTGAAGCTTTCTTT.

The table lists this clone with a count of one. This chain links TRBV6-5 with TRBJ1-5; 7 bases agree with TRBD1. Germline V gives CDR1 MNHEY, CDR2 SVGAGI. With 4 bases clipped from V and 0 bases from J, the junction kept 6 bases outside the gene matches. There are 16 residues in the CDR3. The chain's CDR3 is CASSFPTGYSNQPQHF. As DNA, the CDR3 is TGTGCCAGCAGTTTCCCGACAGGGTATAGCAATCAGCCCCAGCATTTT.